These 8 T cell receptor beta chains came from one sample sequenced in a study of blood T cell repertoires in COVID-19. The table came from immunoSEQ multiplex PCR; TCRdb's copy has only in-frame clones and leaves some out. The sample records 170,000 or so clones, 80% to 90% being singletons. The source material was peripheral blood. These receptors all stem from a woman under 30 who had recovered from COVID-19.

V and J are TRBV3-1 (or the pseudogene TRBV3-2) and TRBJ2-6, with TRBD2 as a possible D gene (6 bases). Germline values: CDR1 LGHDT, CDR2 YNNKEL (reference sequence). The CDR3 loop spans 17 amino acids. Deletions cut 4 bases from V and 1 base from J, with 14 bases between. CDR3 sequence reads: CASSRMGGGSGANVLTF. Here the CDR3 DNA reads TGTGCCAGCAGCCGGATGGGTGGGGGGTCTGGGGCCAACGTCCTGACTTTC.

This chain joins TRBV7-3 and TRBJ2-2; D gene ambiguous. The V gene lost 2 bases and the J gene lost 6 bases, with 10 bases spanning the gap. Germline CDR1 is SGHTA and CDR2 is FQGTGA. The CDR3 spans 14 residues. The CDR3 region has the DNA TGTGCCAGCAGCTTACTAGGTTCCTCCGGGGAGCTGTTTTTT. Translated: CASSLLGSSGELFF.

This chain joins TRBV20-1 and TRBJ1-1; D is ambiguous. Per the germline V gene, CDR1 is DFQATT and CDR2 is SNEGSKA (reference sequence). The CDR3 totals 10 residues. The ends were cut back, 3 bases at V and 6 bases at J, with 5 bases in the middle. CDR3 nucleotides: TGCAGTGCTAGGGCGGCTGAAGCTTTCTTT. Translation: CSARAAEAFF.

The V call is TRBV5-1, the J call TRBJ1-2; D unresolved. The CDR3 extends over 12 amino acids. Looked up from germline, CDR1 is SGHRS and CDR2 is YFSETQ. The V gene lost 0 bases and the J gene lost 10 bases, with 10 bases spanning the gap. In nucleotides, the CDR3 is TGCGCCAGCAGCTTGGCCTTGGCTTCCTACACCTTC. Amino acids: CASSLALASYTF. Drawing the rest from reference TRBV5-1 and TRBJ1-2, the complete variable domain is KAGVTQTPRYLIKTRGQQVTLSCSPISGHRSVSWYQQTPGQGLQFLFEYFSETQRNKGNFPGRFSGRQFSNSRSEMNVSTLELGDSALYLCASSLALASYTFGSGTRLTVV.

This clone was detected only once. The chain carries TRBV7-2 and TRBJ2-2, with D perhaps matching TRBD1 or TRBD2 (5 bases each). CDR1 is SGHTA, CDR2 FQGNSA, per germline. The CDR3 contains 14 residues. V was cut by 5 bases and J by 5 bases, with 12 bases left in between. CDR3 nucleotide sequence: TGTGCCAGCAGCCTAGAGGGGCCGACCGGGGAGCTGTTTTTT. Protein: CASSLEGPTGELFF.

V and J are TRBV6-5 and TRBJ1-6, with TRBD1 matching over 7 bases. The ends lost 7 bases at V and 10 bases at J; junction bases unmatched: 13. CDR3 size: 15 residues. The germline gives CDR1 MNHEY, CDR2 SVGAGI. CDR3 in amino acids: CASTTSINRGSPLHF. In DNA form, the CDR3 reads TGTGCCAGCACGACAAGTATTAACAGGGGATCACCCCTCCACTTT.

This clone was picked up a small number of times. The V gene is TRBV4-3, the J gene TRBJ2-1, with D unresolved. The CDR3 sequence is 14 residues long. Trimming shortened V by 2 bases and J by 10 bases, and 15 bases separated the two germline ends. The germline V gene has CDR1 LGHNA and CDR2 YSLEER. This CDR3 is CASSQSYPRLEQFF. The CDR3 nucleotides read TGCGCCAGCAGCCAATCCTACCCAAGACTGGAGCAGTTCTTC.

On this clone itself: Other DNA sequences of this sample code for an identical CDR3. The chain links TRBV12-3 or TRBV12-4 to TRBJ1-1; D remains ambiguous. CDR3 length: 13 amino acids. V was trimmed by 3 bases and J by 1 base, leaving 6 bases between them. CDR3 bases: TGTGCCAGCAGTTTTGGAGGGAACACTGAAGCTTTCTTT. It translates to CASSFGGNTEAFF.